This T cell receptor beta chain derives from a study of blood T cell repertoires in COVID-19. Turning to the study itself: Collection of acute and convalescent COVID-19 samples took place in the United States, Italy and Spain.

Looked up from germline, CDR1 is SGHTA and CDR2 is FQGTGA. The CDR3 runs to 15 residues. On this clone: One end of the junction does not line up with germline, which may come from a read error.

Under the authors' procedure: Nucleated cell counts were estimated from reference gene primer amplification. Measured with immunoSEQ multiplex PCR; TCRdb has only the in-frame clones, and not every one. That table gives V, J and clone size, and the DNA gave D and trimming. The sample includes approximately 150,000 clones, over 75% seen only once; the top ten take roughly 3.7%. The chain couples TRBV7-3 to TRBJ2-7; the D gene is possibly TRBD1 (7 bases). Sequencing was carried out using PBMCs or T cells enriched from blood (not recorded which). This TCR derives from a man aged 50 to 59 in a cohort exposed to, infected with or recovered from COVID-19 (not recorded which). CDR3 DNA sequence: TGTGCCAGCAGCTTAGGAGGGGGCGCCTCCAACGAGCAGTACTTC. It encodes CASSLGGGASNEQYF.